This T cell receptor beta chain originates from a study of PD-L1 blockade in urothelial cancer. Overall study context: About 90% of the 29 patients comprised males who had bladder-origin urothelial cancer. Blood underwent analysis 3 weeks (second dose) and 6 weeks after treatment began.

TCRdb's table, derived via immunoSEQ multiplex PCR, lists solely in-frame clones and lacks some. Among around 40,000 clones listed, roughly four fifths were seen once. The germline V gene encodes CDR1 MNHEY and CDR2 SVGAGI. CDR3 length: 12 residues. Study-wide results and limits: Tumor-associated TCR clones expanded more in blood at 3 weeks in patients with durable benefit.

The time point here: peripheral blood 6 weeks after treatment start. Comments on this clone: The target antigen is unknown.

The receptor comes from a man between 60 and 75 years old with urothelial cancer. The rearrangement links TRBV6-5 to TRBJ2-1, with D possibly being TRBD2 (7 bases). Here the sequenced sample was PBMCs, taken around atezolizumab (anti-PD-L1) treatment. CDR3 bases: TGTGCTCCAAGGGGGGGGTACAATGAGCAGTTCTTC. Encoded protein: CAPRGGYNEQFF.